This TCR beta chain was sequenced for a study of cytomegalovirus exposure and HLA in healthy donors. Study results and limitations: About 87% or about 30% of the time was how often most TCR beta V segments were productive, according to an earlier analysis.

The PCR used 60 Vbeta and 13 Jbeta primers. Here immunoSEQ multiplex PCR was the method, and the copy in TCRdb shows in-frame clones only, minus some. This sample has about 120,000 clones; around four fifths occur once, and the top ten carry about 1.7%. For this clone: Its specificity is unknown.

V lost 8 bases and J lost 9, with 14 bases in between. This CDR3 comprises 12 residues. Germline CDR1 is SGHTA and CDR2 is FQGNSA. The chain combines TRBV7-2 with TRBJ2-1; D is possibly TRBD2 (6 bases). Sequenced: PBMCs. This clonotype originated in a middle-aged man in good health and CMV-seronegative. The CDR3 bases are TGTGCCAGCCGGAGGGCCGTCGGTGAGCAGTTCTTC. It encodes CASRRAVGEQFF.